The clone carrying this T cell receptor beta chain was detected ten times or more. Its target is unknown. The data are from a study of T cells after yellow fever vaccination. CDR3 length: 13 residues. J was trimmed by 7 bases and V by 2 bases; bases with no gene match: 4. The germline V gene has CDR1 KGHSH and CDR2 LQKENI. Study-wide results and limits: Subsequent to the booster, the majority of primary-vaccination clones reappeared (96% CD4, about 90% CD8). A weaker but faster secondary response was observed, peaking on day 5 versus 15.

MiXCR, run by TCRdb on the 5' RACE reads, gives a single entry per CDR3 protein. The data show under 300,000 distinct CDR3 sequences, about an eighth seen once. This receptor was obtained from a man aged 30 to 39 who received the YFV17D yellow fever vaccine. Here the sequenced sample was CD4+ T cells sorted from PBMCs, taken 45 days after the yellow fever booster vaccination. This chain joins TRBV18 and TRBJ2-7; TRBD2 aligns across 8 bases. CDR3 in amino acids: CASSPGLAREQYF. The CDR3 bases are TGTGCCAGCTCACCAGGACTAGCAAGGGAGCAGTACTTC.